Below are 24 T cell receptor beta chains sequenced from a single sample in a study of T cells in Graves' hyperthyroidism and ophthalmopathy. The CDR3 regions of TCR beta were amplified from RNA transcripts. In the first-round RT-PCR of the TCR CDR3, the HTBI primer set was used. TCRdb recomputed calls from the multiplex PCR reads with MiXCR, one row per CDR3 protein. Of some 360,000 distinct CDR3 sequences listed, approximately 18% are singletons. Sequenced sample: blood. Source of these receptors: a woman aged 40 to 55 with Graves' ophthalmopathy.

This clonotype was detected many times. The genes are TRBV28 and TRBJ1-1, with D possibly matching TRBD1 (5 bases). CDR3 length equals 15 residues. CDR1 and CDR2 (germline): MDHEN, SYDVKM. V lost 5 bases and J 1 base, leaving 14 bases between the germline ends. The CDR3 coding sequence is TGTGCCAGCAGTGTGCGGGGGGGGGGGAACACTGAAGCTTTCTTT. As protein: CASSVRGGGNTEAFF.

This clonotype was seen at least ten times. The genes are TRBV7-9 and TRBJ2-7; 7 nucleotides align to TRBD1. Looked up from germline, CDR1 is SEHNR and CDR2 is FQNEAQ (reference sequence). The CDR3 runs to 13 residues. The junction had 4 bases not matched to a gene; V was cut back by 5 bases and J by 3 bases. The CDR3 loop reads CASSARDSYEQYF. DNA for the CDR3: TGTGCCAGCAGCGCCCGGGACAGCTACGAGCAGTACTTC.

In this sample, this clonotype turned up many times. The CDR3 DNA is TGTGCCAGCAGCCAGACTAGCGGGATATACGAGCAGTACTTC. Its protein is CASSQTSGIYEQYF. The J gene is TRBJ2-7, the V gene TRBV6-5, with 11 bases aligning to TRBD2. This CDR3 comprises 14 residues. CDR1 and CDR2 from the germline V gene are MNHEY and SVGAGI. J gave up 4 bases and V 6 bases, and 5 bases lay outside the gene matches.

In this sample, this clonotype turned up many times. The CDR3 DNA reads as TGTGCCAGCAGCCCGAGGACAGGACTTAACTATGGCTACACCTTC. Translated, it gives CASSPRTGLNYGYTF. The gene calls are TRBV6-2 or TRBV6-3 and TRBJ1-2; 7 bases line up with TRBD1. The CDR3 totals 15 residues. Unmatched junction bases numbered 8, after V lost 6 bases and J lost 1 base. In germline, CDR1 is MNHEY, CDR2 SVGEGT.

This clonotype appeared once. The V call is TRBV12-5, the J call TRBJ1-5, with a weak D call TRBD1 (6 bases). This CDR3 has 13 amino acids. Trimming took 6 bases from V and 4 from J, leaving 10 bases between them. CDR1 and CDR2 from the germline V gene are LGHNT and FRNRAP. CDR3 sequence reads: CASGTGQNQPQHF. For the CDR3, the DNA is TGTGCTAGTGGGACCGGACAGAATCAGCCCCAGCATTTT.

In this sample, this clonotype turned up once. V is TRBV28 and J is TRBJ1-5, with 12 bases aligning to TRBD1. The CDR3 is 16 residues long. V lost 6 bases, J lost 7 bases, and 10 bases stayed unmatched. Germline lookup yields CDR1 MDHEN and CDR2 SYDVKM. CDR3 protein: CASRGTGGISGQPQHF. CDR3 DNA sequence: TGTGCCAGCAGAGGGACAGGGGGCATATCCGGGCAGCCCCAGCATTTT.

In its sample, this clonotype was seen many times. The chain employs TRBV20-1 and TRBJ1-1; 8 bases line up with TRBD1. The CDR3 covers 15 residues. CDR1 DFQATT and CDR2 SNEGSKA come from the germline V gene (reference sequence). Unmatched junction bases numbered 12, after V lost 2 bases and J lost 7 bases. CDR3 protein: CSARSPGQALDEAFF. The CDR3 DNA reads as TGCAGTGCTAGATCTCCGGGACAGGCCCTCGATGAAGCTTTCTTT.

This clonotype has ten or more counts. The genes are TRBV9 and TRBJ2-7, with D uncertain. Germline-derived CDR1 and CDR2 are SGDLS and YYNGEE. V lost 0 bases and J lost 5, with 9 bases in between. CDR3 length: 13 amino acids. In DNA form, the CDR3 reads TGTGCCAGCAGCGTAGGGGGTCGGGACGAGCAGTACTTC. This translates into CASSVGGRDEQYF.

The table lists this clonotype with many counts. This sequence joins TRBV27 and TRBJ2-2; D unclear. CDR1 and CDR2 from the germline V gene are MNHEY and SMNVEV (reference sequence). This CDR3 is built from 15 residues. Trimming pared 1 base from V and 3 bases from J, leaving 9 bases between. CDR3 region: CASSLFGRHTGELFF. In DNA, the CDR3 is TGTGCCAGCAGTTTATTTGGTCGTCACACCGGGGAGCTGTTTTTT.

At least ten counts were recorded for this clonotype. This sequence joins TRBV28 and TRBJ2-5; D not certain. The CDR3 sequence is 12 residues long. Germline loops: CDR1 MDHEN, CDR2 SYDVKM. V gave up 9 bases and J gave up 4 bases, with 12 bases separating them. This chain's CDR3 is CASHRPGETQYF. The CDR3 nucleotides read TGTGCCAGTCATAGGCCTGGAGAGACCCAGTACTTC.

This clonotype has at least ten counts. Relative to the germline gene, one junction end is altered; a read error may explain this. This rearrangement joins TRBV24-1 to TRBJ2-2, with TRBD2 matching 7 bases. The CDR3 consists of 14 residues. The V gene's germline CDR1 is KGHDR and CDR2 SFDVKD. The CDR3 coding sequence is TGTGCCATCAGTGATGCGGGGGTCACCGGGGAGCTGTTTTTT. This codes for CAISDAGVTGELFF.

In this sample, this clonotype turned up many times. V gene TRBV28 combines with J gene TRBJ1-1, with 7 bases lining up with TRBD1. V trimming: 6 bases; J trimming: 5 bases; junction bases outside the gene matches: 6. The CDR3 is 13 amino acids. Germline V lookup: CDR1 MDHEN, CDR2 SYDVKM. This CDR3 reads CASRNQGDTEAFF. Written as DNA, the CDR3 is TGTGCCAGCAGGAATCAGGGGGATACTGAAGCTTTCTTT.

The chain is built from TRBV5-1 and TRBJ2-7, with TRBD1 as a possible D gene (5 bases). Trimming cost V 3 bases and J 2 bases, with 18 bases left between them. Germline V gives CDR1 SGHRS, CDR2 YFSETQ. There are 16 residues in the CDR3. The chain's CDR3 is CASSWTRADLPYEQYF. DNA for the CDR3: TGCGCCAGCAGCTGGACCAGGGCCGACCTCCCCTACGAGCAGTACTTC.

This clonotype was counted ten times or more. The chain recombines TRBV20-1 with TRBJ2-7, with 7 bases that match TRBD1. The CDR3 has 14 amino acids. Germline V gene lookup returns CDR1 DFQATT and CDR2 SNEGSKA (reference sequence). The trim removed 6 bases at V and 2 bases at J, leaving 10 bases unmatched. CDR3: CSATRGQLPYEQYF. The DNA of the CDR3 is TGCAGTGCAACTAGGGGACAGCTTCCCTACGAGCAGTACTTC.

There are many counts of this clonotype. CDR3 residues: CASSLPAQFYGYTF. In DNA, the CDR3 is TGTGCCAGCAGTTTACCGGCGCAGTTCTATGGCTACACCTTC. The chain carries TRBV28 and TRBJ1-2; D not resolved. Germline CDR1 is MDHEN and CDR2 is SYDVKM. Trimming pared 2 bases from V and 4 bases from J, leaving 11 bases between. The CDR3 length is 14 residues.

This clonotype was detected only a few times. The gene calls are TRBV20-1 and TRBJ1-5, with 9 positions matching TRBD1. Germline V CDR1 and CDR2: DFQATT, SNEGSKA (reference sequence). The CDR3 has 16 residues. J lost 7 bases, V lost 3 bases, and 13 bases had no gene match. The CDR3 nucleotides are TGCAGTGCTAGGGGGCTGGGGACAGGGTATGGACAGCCCCAGCATTTT. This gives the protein CSARGLGTGYGQPQHF.

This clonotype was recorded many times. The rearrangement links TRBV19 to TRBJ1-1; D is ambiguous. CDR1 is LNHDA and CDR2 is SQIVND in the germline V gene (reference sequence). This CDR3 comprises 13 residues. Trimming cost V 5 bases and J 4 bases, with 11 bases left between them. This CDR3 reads CASSHIWSTEAFF. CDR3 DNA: TGTGCCAGTAGTCACATATGGTCCACTGAAGCTTTCTTT.

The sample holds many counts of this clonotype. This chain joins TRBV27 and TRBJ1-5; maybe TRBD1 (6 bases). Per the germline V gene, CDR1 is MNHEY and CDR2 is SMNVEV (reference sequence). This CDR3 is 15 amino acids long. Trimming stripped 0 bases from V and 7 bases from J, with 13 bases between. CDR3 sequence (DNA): TGTGCCAGCAGTTTATCGGGGGCTGAGGTACAGCCCCAGCATTTT. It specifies CASSLSGAEVQPQHF.

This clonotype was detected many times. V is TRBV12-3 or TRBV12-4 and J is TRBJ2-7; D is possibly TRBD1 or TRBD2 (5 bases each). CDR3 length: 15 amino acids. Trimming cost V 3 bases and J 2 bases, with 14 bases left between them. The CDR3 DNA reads TGTGCCAGCAGTTTGACTGGGGGTTTTCCCTACGAGCAGTACTTC. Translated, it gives CASSLTGGFPYEQYF.

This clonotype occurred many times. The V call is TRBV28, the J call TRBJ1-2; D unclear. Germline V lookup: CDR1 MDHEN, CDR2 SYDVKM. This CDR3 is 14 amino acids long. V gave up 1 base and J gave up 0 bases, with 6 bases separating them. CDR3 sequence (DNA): TGTGCCAGCAGTTTATCCCAGTCTAACTATGGCTACACCTTC. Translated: CASSLSQSNYGYTF.

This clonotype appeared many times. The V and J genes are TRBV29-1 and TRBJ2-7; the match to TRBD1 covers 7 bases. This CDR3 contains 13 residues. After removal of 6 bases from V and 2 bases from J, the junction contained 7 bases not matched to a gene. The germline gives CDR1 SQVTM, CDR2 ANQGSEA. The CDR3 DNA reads TGCAGCGTCCCGGGACAGCCTCCCTACGAGCAGTACTTC. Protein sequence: CSVPGQPPYEQYF.

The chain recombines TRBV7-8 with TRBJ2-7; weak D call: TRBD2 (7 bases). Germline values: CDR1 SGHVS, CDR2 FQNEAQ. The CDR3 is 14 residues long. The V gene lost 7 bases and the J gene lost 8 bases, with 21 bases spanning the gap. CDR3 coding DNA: TGTGCCAGCACCACCTCTGGGGGGGCAGGGAAGCAGTACTTC. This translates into CASTTSGGAGKQYF.

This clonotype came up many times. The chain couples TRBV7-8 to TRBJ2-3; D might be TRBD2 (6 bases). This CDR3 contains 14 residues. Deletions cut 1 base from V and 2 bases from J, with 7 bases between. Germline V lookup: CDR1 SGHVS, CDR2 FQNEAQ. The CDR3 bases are TGTGCCAGCAGCTTAGTAGCGGACACAGATACGCAGTATTTT. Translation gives CASSLVADTDTQYF. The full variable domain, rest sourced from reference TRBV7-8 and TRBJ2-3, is GAGVSQSPRYKVAKRGQDVALRCDPISGHVSLFWYQQALGQGPEFLTYFQNEAQLDKSGLPSDRFFAERPEGSVSTLKIQRTQQEDSAVYLCASSLVADTDTQYFGPGTRLTVL.

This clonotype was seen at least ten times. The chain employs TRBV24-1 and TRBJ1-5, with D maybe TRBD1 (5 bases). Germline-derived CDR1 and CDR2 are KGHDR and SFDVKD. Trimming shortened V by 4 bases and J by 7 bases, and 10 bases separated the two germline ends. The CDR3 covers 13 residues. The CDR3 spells CATSDEGFQPQHF. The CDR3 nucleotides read TGTGCCACCAGTGACGAGGGGTTCCAGCCCCAGCATTTT.